Below are 6 T cell receptor beta chains sequenced from a single sample in a study of human T cells and chemical hapten exposure. TCRdb ran MiXCR on the RACE reads and lists one entry per CDR3 protein. The repertoire holds about 120,000 distinct CDR3 sequences, roughly an eighth seen once, with 0.8% to 1% in the top ten. Time point: patch test 1, 2 weeks after DPC sensitization. Stated treatment: therapeutic diphenylcyclopropenone sensitization with weekly scalp DPC. The sequencing here drew on whole blood, taken in connection with sensitization to the hapten diphenylcyclopropenone (DPC). The receptors derive from a man aged 18-30 years with alopecia areata. Some clones in this sample may be carry-over from other donors' samples.

The chain is built from TRBV9 and TRBJ1-3; D remains ambiguous. Trimming took off 0 bases at V and 0 bases at J, with 10 bases between the two ends. This CDR3 region has 16 residues. CDR1 is SGDLS and CDR2 is YYNGEE in the germline V gene. Here the CDR3 DNA reads TGTGCCAGCAGCGTAGGGACCACCATCTCTGGAAACACCATATATTTT. Residues: CASSVGTTISGNTIYF.

The CDR3 reads CASSQVTSIYEQYF. For the CDR3, the DNA is TGCGCCAGCAGCCAAGTCACTAGTATCTACGAGCAGTACTTC. The chain employs TRBV4-1 and TRBJ2-7; D is possibly TRBD2 (5 bases). Per the germline V gene, CDR1 is MGHRA and CDR2 is YSYEKL. This CDR3 is 14 amino acids long. Trimming shortened V by 1 base and J by 3 bases, and 10 bases separated the two germline ends.

This clonotype was seen many times. The chain carries TRBV7-9 and TRBJ1-5; the D is unclear. Germline CDR1 reads SEHNR; CDR2 reads FQNEAQ (reference sequence). The CDR3 runs 15 residues. The V and J ends lost 0 bases and 0 bases respectively, with 6 bases between them. This CDR3 reads CASSLALNSNQPQHF. CDR3 in DNA: TGTGCCAGCAGCTTAGCGCTAAATAGCAATCAGCCCCAGCATTTT.

This clonotype was seen more than once but under ten times. This chain connects TRBV5-4 to TRBJ2-5; D unclear. This CDR3 region has 12 residues. Trimming shortened V by 1 base and J by 4 bases, and 5 bases separated the two germline ends. Germline CDR1 and CDR2: SGHNT and YYREEE (reference sequence). CDR3 amino acids: CASSLYLETQYF. For the CDR3, the DNA is TGTGCCAGCAGCTTGTACCTAGAGACCCAGTACTTC.

The chain combines TRBV7-8 with TRBJ2-5, with D unclear. CDR1 is SGHVS and CDR2 is FQNEAQ in the germline V gene. This CDR3 comprises 13 residues. Trimming took off 0 bases at V and 5 bases at J, with 7 bases between the two ends. CDR3 bases: TGTGCCAGCAGCTTAGCCCTGTTGGAGACCCAGTACTTC. It encodes CASSLALLETQYF.

This rearrangement joins TRBV11-2 to TRBJ1-6, with D uncertain. This CDR3 is built from 17 residues. V shed 2 bases and J shed 9 bases, with 20 bases lying between them. Per germline, CDR1 SGHAT and CDR2 FQNNGV. For the CDR3, the DNA is TGTGCCAGCAGCTTATTATCAGCCGGAGACCGGAGTTCACCCCTCCACTTT. Its translation is CASSLLSAGDRSSPLHF.